The source of this TCR beta chain is a study of monozygotic twins with inflammatory bowel disease. TCRdb re-analyzed the 5' RACE reads; it lists each CDR3 protein once, without DNA. This specimen shows about 160,000 distinct CDR3 sequences; the ten leading clones hold approximately 2.8%. There are 14 residues in the CDR3. The germline V gene has CDR1 ENHRY and CDR2 SYGVKD. This TCR came from a human donor with ulcerative colitis or Crohn's disease, or a healthy co-twin of an affected twin (not recorded which). Sequencing used blood. The chain combines TRBV10-3 with TRBJ1-6. CDR3 residues: CAIAGGSNNSPLHF.